This T cell receptor beta chain was recorded in a study of blood T cell repertoires in COVID-19. Study-level background: From T cells, B-cell-depleted T cells, or PBMCs came the material, which was cDNA or gDNA.

The CDR3 extends over 15 amino acids. Germline-derived CDR1 and CDR2 are SQVTM and ANQGSEA. V lost 7 bases, J lost 12 bases, and 23 bases stayed unmatched. Source study methods: Amplification of reference gene primers provided the estimated nucleated cell counts. This table comes from immunoSEQ multiplex PCR, and its TCRdb copy is limited to in-frame clones, with some not included. V, J and clone size were drawn from that table, and D and trimming were deduced from the DNA. The sample carries approximately 300,000 clones, 70% to 90% recorded once. Participants spanned ages about 18 to 90 years and resided in roughly 26 US areas.

The source material was PBMCs or T cells enriched from blood (not recorded which). The V and J genes are TRBV29-1 and TRBJ1-2, with 7 nucleotides matching TRBD1. This clonotype was obtained from a woman younger than 45 who had recovered from COVID-19. The CDR3 DNA is TGCAGCGCGAAACAGGGGACCAATCTGAGGGTGGGGGACACCTTC. Its translation is CSAKQGTNLRVGDTF.